The rows below give T cell receptor beta chains drawn from one sample of a study of CD8 T cells in Susac syndrome. TCRdb reprocessed the immunoSEQ multiplex PCR reads with MiXCR, giving one entry per CDR3 protein. This table holds roughly 130,000 distinct CDR3 sequences, about 95% found once. What was sequenced was CD4+ T cells from PBMCs. These receptors were taken from a human donor in good health. CDR3s leave out the opening cysteine and the closing phenylalanine or tryptophan. The order of the fields is D gene, J gene, V gene, CDR3 length, CDR3 protein. D genes are given only for firm matches.

d_gene: -
j_gene: TRBJ1-3
v_gene: TRBV27
len: 11
CDR3aa: SPTGHDGNTIY

d_gene: -
j_gene: TRBJ1-2
v_gene: TRBV14
len: 12
CDR3aa: ASSLRGANYGYT

d_gene: TRBD1
j_gene: TRBJ2-3
v_gene: TRBV7-2
len: 12
CDR3aa: ASSTPTGEITQY

d_gene: -
j_gene: TRBJ1-2
v_gene: TRBV18
len: 12
CDR3aa: ASSPGDPMGGYT

d_gene: TRBD2
j_gene: TRBJ2-3
v_gene: TRBV20-1
len: 11
CDR3aa: SARETSGDTQY

d_gene: -
j_gene: TRBJ2-1
v_gene: TRBV3-1
len: 12
CDR3aa: ASSSFGEVSEQF

d_gene: -
j_gene: TRBJ1-1
v_gene: TRBV10-1
len: 12
CDR3aa: ASSQTSSGTEAF

d_gene: TRBD1
j_gene: TRBJ2-4
v_gene: TRBV20-1
len: 12
CDR3aa: SAVWDRGHRIQY

d_gene: -
j_gene: TRBJ1-1
v_gene: TRBV3-1
len: 11
CDR3aa: ASSLGGRGGAF

d_gene: -
j_gene: TRBJ1-2
v_gene: TRBV5-1
len: 16
CDR3aa: ASSPEGHGTLPGYGYT

d_gene: -
j_gene: TRBJ2-5
v_gene: TRBV3-1
len: 12
CDR3aa: ASQSFTGQETQY

d_gene: -
j_gene: TRBJ1-1
v_gene: TRBV29-1
len: 10
CDR3aa: SVSWGNTEAF

d_gene: -
j_gene: TRBJ2-1
v_gene: TRBV30
len: 11
CDR3aa: ASSTFSYNEQF

d_gene: -
j_gene: TRBJ2-5
v_gene: TRBV4-1
len: 13
CDR3aa: ASSQAPGVGETQY

d_gene: TRBD1
j_gene: TRBJ1-5
v_gene: TRBV18
len: 13
CDR3aa: ASSPGTGYNQPQH

d_gene: TRBD1
j_gene: TRBJ2-2
v_gene: TRBV24-1
len: 14
CDR3aa: ATSDSTGGNTGELF

d_gene: -
j_gene: TRBJ1-1
v_gene: TRBV12-3/TRBV12-4
len: 15
CDR3aa: ASSFFYTFNRGTEAF

d_gene: -
j_gene: TRBJ1-1
v_gene: TRBV18
len: 12
CDR3aa: ASSPSVMNTEAF

d_gene: -
j_gene: TRBJ2-5
v_gene: TRBV30
len: 9
CDR3aa: AWSVEETQY

d_gene: -
j_gene: TRBJ2-5
v_gene: TRBV20-1
len: 13
CDR3aa: SASRSGRGPETQY